Reported below is one TCR beta chain. The sample belongs to a study of blood T cell repertoires in COVID-19. This CDR3 spans 16 amino acids. Per germline, CDR1 SGHTA and CDR2 FQGNSA. V shed 6 bases, J shed 0 bases, and the junction held 8 bases outside the gene matches. As handled by the study authors: Reference gene primer amplification gave nucleated cell count estimates. Profiled with immunoSEQ multiplex PCR; TCRdb holds only in-frame clones, not every one. V, J and clone size are taken as reported in that table, and D and trimming were inferred from the DNA itself. The sample records approximately 140,000 clones, around four fifths being singletons.

The TCR sequence derives from a human donor in a cohort sampled during active COVID-19. The chain carries TRBV7-2 and TRBJ2-3, with TRBD2 matching over 8 bases. Sequencing was done on a sample of peripheral blood. In DNA, the CDR3 is TGTGCCAGCAGGGAAGGGGTAGCGGGGAGCACAGATACGCAGTATTTT. Protein sequence: CASREGVAGSTDTQYF.